This TCR beta chain was recovered during a study of cytomegalovirus exposure and HLA in healthy donors. Findings and limits, study-wide: In a later analysis, at a false discovery rate of 0.05, over 15,000 TCR beta sequences matched HLA alleles.

Nominally healthy donors were sampled, though unrecorded immune exposures were likely. Trimming removed 1 base from V and 8 bases from J, with 12 bases in between. This CDR3 has 15 residues. CDR1 and CDR2 (germline): SGHAT, FQNNGV. The PCR was carried out with 60 Vbeta primers and 13 Jbeta primers. Sequencing used immunoSEQ multiplex PCR; TCRdb keeps in-frame clones, though not all of them. The sample holds approximately 170,000 clones, roughly three quarters seen once. Concerning this clone itself: Its antigen is unidentified.

The TCR originated in a woman under 30 in good health and CMV-seronegative. This chain connects TRBV11-2 to TRBJ1-6; D uncertain. The sequencing sample was made of PBMCs. The CDR3, as DNA: TGTGCCAGCAGCTTAGGGTGGGAGATTGATTCACCCCTCCACTTT. Residues: CASSLGWEIDSPLHF.